The rows below give T cell receptor beta chains drawn from one sample of a study of regulatory and conventional T cells in RAG deficiency. TCRdb's copy holds only in-frame clones and misses some; the assay was immunoSEQ multiplex PCR. The data show 30,000 to 35,000 clones, about 90% seen once. These sequences were also reported in another study, on regulatory T cells.

The sample comprised CD8+ T cells sorted from blood. These receptors came from a human donor in good health. CDR3s leave out the opening cysteine and the closing phenylalanine or tryptophan. D genes are given only for firm matches.

J | D | V | CDR3
TRBJ2-2 | . | TRBV27 | ASSLYFRGSAGELF
TRBJ1-2 | . | TRBV18 | ASSPPGSLTPGPYGYT
TRBJ2-7 | . | TRBV5-1 | ASSLSAGSEQY
TRBJ2-7 | TRBD1 | TRBV6-1 | ASSSGGYYEQY
TRBJ1-1 | . | TRBV19 | ASSITTEAF
TRBJ1-6 | . | TRBV5-6 | ASSLGGLSGSPLH
TRBJ1-1 | TRBD1 | TRBV5-6 | ASSFRQGRQAF
TRBJ2-3 | . | TRBV5-4 | ASSFPIEDTQY
TRBJ2-7 | TRBD1 | TRBV19 | ASSIRGQGDSRHYSYEQY
TRBJ1-4 | . | TRBV29-1 | SVKVSGEWNEKLF
TRBJ2-1 | TRBD2 | TRBV6-6 | ASSYLVAGDKDEQF
TRBJ2-5 | . | TRBV5-6 | ASSQDGETQY
TRBJ1-2 | . | TRBV15 | ATSSGQSYT
TRBJ2-3 | TRBD2 | TRBV9 | ASSASSGGSDTQY
TRBJ1-1 | . | TRBV6-6 | ASSYSLNTEAF
TRBJ2-3 | . | TRBV5-1 | ASSLAPSTDTQY
TRBJ2-7 | . | TRBV6-5 | ASMSDLSYEQY
TRBJ1-3 | . | TRBV19 | ASSILGSGNTIY
TRBJ2-1 | . | TRBV19 | ASSRDNYNEQF
TRBJ1-3 | . | TRBV7-8 | ASSPTANSGNTIY
TRBJ2-7 | . | TRBV11-3 | ASSLGAYEQY
TRBJ2-1 | TRBD2 | TRBV2 | ASGSLAAEAGEQF
TRBJ2-7 | TRBD1 | TRBV11-3 | ASSPGQGEEQY
TRBJ2-1 | TRBD2 | TRBV18 | ASSPPVTSYFEQF
TRBJ2-3 | . | TRBV28 | ASSTNTQY
TRBJ2-5 | TRBD2 | TRBV13 | ASSYRLAGEETQY
TRBJ2-2 | . | TRBV6-5 | AGSYGVYTGELF
TRBJ2-1 | . | TRBV27 | ASSLGLATYNEQF
TRBJ1-1 | . | TRBV5-1 | ASSLANGLDTEAF
TRBJ1-2 | . | TRBV27 | ASSSGAPGYGYT
TRBJ2-2 | . | TRBV27 | ASSLNPNTGELF
TRBJ2-5 | TRBD1 | TRBV11-2 | ASIGDSTYQETQY
TRBJ1-3 | . | TRBV4-1 | ASSQGVSGNTIY
TRBJ1-1 | . | TRBV14 | ASSQDMRGKAF
TRBJ1-4 | . | TRBV27 | ASSPTGLATNEKLF
TRBJ2-3 | . | TRBV4-1 | ASSPGTDTQY
TRBJ2-3 | TRBD1 | TRBV30 | AWSVGQGPDTQY
TRBJ2-3 | TRBD2 | TRBV10-1 | ASSEASGGTTDTQY
TRBJ2-6 | . | TRBV10-1 | ASSGSGANVLT
TRBJ1-1 | TRBD1 | TRBV19 | ASSTDYRGSGNTEAF
TRBJ2-5 | TRBD2 | TRBV15 | ATSGVASGRETQY
TRBJ1-1 | TRBD1 | TRBV27 | ASELLGTGEAF
TRBJ1-1 | . | TRBV18 | ASSPLGLLSNTEAF
TRBJ2-7 | . | TRBV7-2 | ASSSGYSYEQY
TRBJ2-7 | TRBD1 | TRBV19 | ASSIELSRTGGPTYEQY
TRBJ1-2 | TRBD1 | TRBV5-6 | ASSRDRANPLYGYT
TRBJ2-7 | . | TRBV10-3 | AILDDSSYEQY
TRBJ2-7 | . | TRBV6-4 | ASSDREAYEQY
TRBJ2-7 | TRBD2 | TRBV7-2 | ASSWARGLAGGSYEQY
TRBJ2-5 | . | TRBV19 | ARGPGQETQY
TRBJ1-3 | . | TRBV30 | AWDHGGTATSGNTIY